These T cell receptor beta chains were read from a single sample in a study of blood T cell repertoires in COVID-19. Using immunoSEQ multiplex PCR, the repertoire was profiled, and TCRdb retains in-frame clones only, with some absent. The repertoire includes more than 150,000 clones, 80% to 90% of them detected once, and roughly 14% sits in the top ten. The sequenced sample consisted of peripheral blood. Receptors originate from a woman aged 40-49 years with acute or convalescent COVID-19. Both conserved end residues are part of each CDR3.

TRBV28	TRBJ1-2	CASSLSGQGNYGYTF
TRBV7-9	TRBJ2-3	CASSLYDGTSDTQYF
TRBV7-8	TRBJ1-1	CASSLVRGTVNTEAFF
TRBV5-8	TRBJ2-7	CASVRDSTYEQYF
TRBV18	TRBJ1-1	CASSPITGKGDTEAFF
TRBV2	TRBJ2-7	CASSEAWTGDVYEQYF
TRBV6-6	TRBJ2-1	CASSQDTLFYNEQFF
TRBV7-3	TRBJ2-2	CASSLNRQGSGDTGELFF
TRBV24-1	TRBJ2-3	CATSDASGGAADTQYF
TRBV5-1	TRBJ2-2	CASSYLSTGELFF
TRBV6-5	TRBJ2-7	CASSRGLAYEQYF